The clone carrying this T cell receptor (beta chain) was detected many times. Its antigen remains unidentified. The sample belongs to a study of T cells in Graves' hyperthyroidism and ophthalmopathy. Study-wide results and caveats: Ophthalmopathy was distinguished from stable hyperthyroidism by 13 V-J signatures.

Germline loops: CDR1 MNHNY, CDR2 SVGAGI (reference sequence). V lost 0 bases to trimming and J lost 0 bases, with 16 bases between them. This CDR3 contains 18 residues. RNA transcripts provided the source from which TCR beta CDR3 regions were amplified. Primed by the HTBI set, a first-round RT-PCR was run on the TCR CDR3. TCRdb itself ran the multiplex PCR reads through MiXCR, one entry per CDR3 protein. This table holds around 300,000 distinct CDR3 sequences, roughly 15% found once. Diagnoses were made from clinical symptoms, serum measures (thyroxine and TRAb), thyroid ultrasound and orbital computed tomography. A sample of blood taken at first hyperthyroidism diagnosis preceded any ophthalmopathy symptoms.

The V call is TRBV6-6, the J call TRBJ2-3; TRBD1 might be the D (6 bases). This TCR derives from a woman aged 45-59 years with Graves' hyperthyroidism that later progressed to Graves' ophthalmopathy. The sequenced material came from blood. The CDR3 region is CASSYSVGGGSSTDTQYF. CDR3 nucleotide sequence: TGTGCCAGCAGTTACTCGGTTGGGGGCGGTTCTAGCACAGATACGCAGTATTTT.